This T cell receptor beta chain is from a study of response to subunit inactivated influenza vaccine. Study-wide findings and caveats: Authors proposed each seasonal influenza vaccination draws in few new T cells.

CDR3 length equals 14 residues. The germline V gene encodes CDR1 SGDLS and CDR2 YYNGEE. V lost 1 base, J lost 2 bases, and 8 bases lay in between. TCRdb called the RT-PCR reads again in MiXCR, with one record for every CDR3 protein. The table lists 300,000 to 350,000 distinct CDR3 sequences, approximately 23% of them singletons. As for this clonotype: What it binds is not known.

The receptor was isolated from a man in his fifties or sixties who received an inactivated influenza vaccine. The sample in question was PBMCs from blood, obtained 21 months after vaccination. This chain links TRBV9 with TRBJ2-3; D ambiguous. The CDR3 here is CASSVIGHTDTQYF. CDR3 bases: TGTGCCAGCAGCGTAATAGGCCACACAGATACGCAGTATTTT. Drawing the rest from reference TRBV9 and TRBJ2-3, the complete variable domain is DSGVTQTPKHLITATGQRVTLRCSPRSGDLSVYWYQQSLDQGLQFLIQYYNGEERAKGNILERFSAQQFPDLHSELNLSSLELGDSALYFCASSVIGHTDTQYFGPGTRLTVL.